Listed below are T cell receptor beta chains from one sample, sequenced in a study of blood T cells in healthy people across ages. TCRdb re-called the 5' RACE reads with MiXCR, one entry per CDR3 protein. Here the sample spans around 1.5 million distinct CDR3 sequences, roughly 32% being singletons. The material sequenced was blood. Every receptor here comes from a woman aged 30 to 39 in good health. The CDR3 runs from the conserved cysteine through the conserved F or W. Each record gives: J gene, V gene, D gene, clone size, CDR3 DNA, CDR3 protein. A D gene is named only where the DNA matches it firmly. Rows may omit the clone size; those that give it use once, few, many or a size class.

TRBJ2-3 | TRBV5-1 | TRBD2 | NA | TGCGCCAGCAGGGAGCGGGAGCCAGGTACGCAGTATTTT | CASREREPGTQYF
TRBJ1-3 | TRBV10-3 | NA | few | TGTGCCATCAGGGACGACTCTGGAAACACCATATATTTT | CAIRDDSGNTIYF
TRBJ1-2 | TRBV4-1 | TRBD1 | once | TGCGCCAGCAGCCAAGGTCTGCAGGGGGCCTATGGCTACACCTTC | CASSQGLQGAYGYTF
TRBJ2-5 | TRBV6-1 | NA | NA | TGTGCCAGCAGTGTCACAGGGTACGACTCATACGAGCAGCACTTC | CASSVTGYDSYEQHF
TRBJ1-2 | TRBV5-1 | NA | NA | TGCGCCAGCAGCTTGGCAGAGGGGGATCGGTATGGCTACACCTTC | CASSLAEGDRYGYTF
TRBJ1-5 | TRBV4-1 | NA | few | TGCGCCAGCAGCCAAGGGGGGATTGGTTATGGCAATCAGCCCCAGCATTTT | CASSQGGIGYGNQPQHF
TRBJ2-3 | TRBV5-1 | NA | NA | TGCGCCAGCAGATCCGACATCACGGATACGCAGTATTTT | CASRSDITDTQYF
TRBJ2-1 | TRBV5-1 | TRBD2 | few | TGCGCCAGCAGCTTTGGGCAGGGACTAGCGGGATTCAATGAGCAGTTCTTC | CASSFGQGLAGFNEQFF
TRBJ2-7 | TRBV5-1 | NA | NA | TGCGCCAGCGGTGCGGGGGCCTACAAGCAGTACTTC | CASGAGAYKQYF
TRBJ2-1 | TRBV20-1 | NA | few | TGCAGTGCTAGAGGCGGGAGAGGGGGTGATGAGCAGTTCTTC | CSARGGRGGDEQFF
TRBJ2-7 | TRBV2 | NA | few | TGTGCCAGCAGTGTGTCCGGTACACATTCTTCCTACGAGCAGTACTTC | CASSVSGTHSSYEQYF
TRBJ1-5 | TRBV20-1 | TRBD1 | NA | TGCAGTGCTAGAGATGGGGGACAGGCGGGCAATCAGCCCCAGCATTTT | CSARDGGQAGNQPQHF
TRBJ2-3 | TRBV13 | TRBD1 | few | TGTGCCAGCAGCTTAGGCAGAGGGGGCGCAGATACGCAGTATTTT | CASSLGRGGADTQYF
TRBJ1-1 | TRBV9 | NA | NA | TGTGCCAGCAGCGGACAGGATAGCACTGAAGCTTTCTTT | CASSGQDSTEAFF
TRBJ1-2 | TRBV29-1 | TRBD1 | NA | TGCAGCGTTGTAACAGGGGGTCATGGCTACACCTTC | CSVVTGGHGYTF
TRBJ2-1 | TRBV20-1 | TRBD2 | NA | TGCAGTGCTAGAGATCAAACTAGCGGGAAGGTGGACTTTTATGAGCAGTTCTTC | CSARDQTSGKVDFYEQFF
TRBJ2-1 | TRBV29-1 | NA | many | TGCAGCGTTGAAGATAGGGGTGATTGGGCCTACAATGAGCAGTTCTTC | CSVEDRGDWAYNEQFF
TRBJ2-7 | TRBV9 | TRBD1 | NA | TGTGCCAGCAGCACCTGGGACAGGGACCACGAGCAGTACTTC | CASSTWDRDHEQYF
TRBJ1-1 | TRBV3-1 | NA | NA | TGTGCCAGCAGCCAAATCCAGGGAAACACTGAAGCTTTCTTT | CASSQIQGNTEAFF
TRBJ2-7 | TRBV20-1 | TRBD2 | few | TGCAGTGCCCCCCGCTCGAGCGGGGTACTCTCCTACGAGCAGTACTTC | CSAPRSSGVLSYEQYF
TRBJ1-2 | TRBV5-1 | NA | few | TGCGCCAGCAGCTTGGAATCGGGGGGCGGCTATGGCTACACCTTC | CASSLESGGGYGYTF
TRBJ2-5 | TRBV4-1 | TRBD1 | many | TGCGCCAGCAGCCAGCAGACAGGGGAGGAGACCCAGTACTTC | CASSQQTGEETQYF
TRBJ1-2 | TRBV30 | NA | NA | TGTGCCTGCTCAATGGAGGGCAGGGGAATTAAAGACACCTTC | CACSMEGRGIKDTF
TRBJ1-1 | TRBV20-1 | NA | NA | TGCAGTGCCTGCCAGCCGAACACTGAAGCTTTCTTT | CSACQPNTEAFF
TRBJ2-7 | TRBV20-1 | TRBD2 | NA | TGCAGCTTGGGACTAGCGGGAGACTTCCTCGACGAGCAGTACTTC | CSLGLAGDFLDEQYF
TRBJ2-3 | TRBV20-1 | NA | NA | TGCAGTGCTTCCAGACTAGAGTTCGGTCAAGATACGCAGTATTTT | CSASRLEFGQDTQYF